This T cell receptor beta chain appears in the sequencing data of a study of T cell clones after liver transplantation (dated by TCRdb to between 2019 and 2020). For the wider study: ITN030ST, the source of the samples, was a randomized trial that attempted immunosuppression withdrawal within 2 years of liver transplantation. To count as tolerant, a recipient had to stay completely off immunosuppression for at least one year without liver enzymes climbing beyond twice the upper limit of normal. Blood samples were taken pre-transplant, pre-randomization before withdrawal, and post-randomization after full withdrawal or failed withdrawal. Of the eight recipients, a few were HCV-positive, while the remaining recipients had been transplanted for non-autoimmune, non-viral indications. Subjects received no induction therapy and standard immunosuppression until randomization at 12-24 months post-transplant. Donor-reactive T cell clones were identified by TCRbeta sequencing after a pre-transplant mixed lymphocyte reaction and then tracked in post-transplant blood. A cohort of 8 liver transplant recipients was studied, of whom 3 were classified as tolerant and 5 as non-tolerant. Third party-reactive TCRbeta sequences from pre-transplant MLRs were also identified as an antigen-independent comparator for donor-reactive sequences.

The germline V gene (reference sequence) gives CDR1 as MNHEY and CDR2 as SMNVEV. V is pruned by 5 bases and J by 5 bases, leaving 11 bases of the junction without a gene match. The CDR3 holds 16 amino acids from the cysteine to the phenylalanine. The retained sequence is limited to the CDR3, 48 bases, with the frame set at the first base. A remark on this clone: No antigen is known for it. Per-base qualities were not stored, and no clone one base away is much larger.

The label giving this sample's time point can be read as: pre-transplant. Unstimulated PBMCs, after thawing, were stained for CD3, CD4 and CD8 and then FACS-sorted into CD3+CD4+ and CD3+CD8+ populations. Each of the 8 studied subjects was randomized to immunosuppression withdrawal. The Qiagen DNeasy Blood and Tissue Kit was used for genomic DNA isolation. High-throughput TCRbeta CDR3 sequencing of frozen genomic DNA was performed by immunoSEQ, with PCR amplification, mapping, bias correction and internal controls included. Per the source publication's procedure: Productive rearrangements were kept, and unique TCRbeta sequences were defined by CDR3 nucleotide sequence plus V and J gene. Donor-reactive sequences required at least 5-fold expansion in CFSE-low cells versus unstimulated pre-transplant cells and at least 0.01% frequency. Minimum frequency thresholds were set for each subject on the basis of the unstimulated sample with the lowest template count, so that a detection power of at least 90% was ensured. Jensen-Shannon divergence between the top 1000 TCRbeta sequences post-transplant and pre-transplant was used to measure repertoire turnover. Changes in detection of donor-reactive sequences were assessed with two-sided Fisher's exact tests. The source is immuneACCESS, and TCRdb retained only in-frame sequences with V and J called. Part of the clones is not carried over; for the studies checked, unresolved V genes explain less than half of this, and the remainder is unexplained. V, J and clone size reflect that table, while D and trimming were determined from the DNA. Recorded for this sample are around 20,000 clones; over 70% of them occurred a single time. The ten largest clones add up to 10% to 15% of the sample.

Here is what the overall study found, with its caveats: Low numbers of available donor cells limited the measurable donor-reactive repertoire in a couple of subjects. Because of small, heterogeneous patient numbers and non-standardized post-transplant time points, the conclusions were only preliminary. In most of the 8 subjects, circulating donor-reactive CD4 TCRbeta sequences decreased significantly after transplant, regardless of tolerance or HCV status. When repertoire turnover was accounted for, significantly reduced detection of donor-reactive sequences was found in 7 of 8 subjects for CD4 and in 8 of 8 subjects for CD8. The decline in donor-reactive sequences exceeded the decline in third party-reactive sequences, suggesting partial antigen-specific deletion that was unrelated to withdrawal success. Since no allograft tissue specimens were available, donor-reactive T cells may have migrated into the graft instead of being deleted.

The specimen comprised CD8+ T cells from blood, sampled before liver transplant. Recombination joined TRBV27 with TRBJ1-2; 10 of the junction bases match TRBD1. The TCR comes from a human donor who received a liver transplant. The CDR3 reads as follows: CASSPLRQGARYGYTF. The sequenced DNA is TGTGCCAGCAGTCCACTTAGACAGGGGGCAAGGTATGGCTACACCTTC.